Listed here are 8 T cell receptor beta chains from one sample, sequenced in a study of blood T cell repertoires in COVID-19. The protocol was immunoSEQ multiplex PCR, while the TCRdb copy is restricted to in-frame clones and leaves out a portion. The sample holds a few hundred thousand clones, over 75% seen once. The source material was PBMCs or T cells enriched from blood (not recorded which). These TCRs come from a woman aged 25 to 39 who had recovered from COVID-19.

The CDR3 DNA follows: TGTGCCAGCAGCTATGGGACAGGCGAGCAGTACTTC. Residues: CASSYGTGEQYF. The rearrangement joins TRBV7-9 to TRBJ2-7, with 8 positions matching TRBD1. V trimming: 4 bases; J trimming: 6 bases; junction bases outside the gene matches: 2. CDR3 length equals 12 residues. In germline, CDR1 is SEHNR, CDR2 FQNEAQ (reference sequence).

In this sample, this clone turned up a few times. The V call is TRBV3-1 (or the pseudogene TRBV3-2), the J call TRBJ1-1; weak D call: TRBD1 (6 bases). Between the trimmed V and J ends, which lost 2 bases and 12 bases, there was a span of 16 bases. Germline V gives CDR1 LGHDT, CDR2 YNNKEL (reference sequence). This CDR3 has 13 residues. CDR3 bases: TGTGCCAGCAGCCAACCGGACAGCCGGAGGTCTTTCTTT. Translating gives CASSQPDSRRSFF.

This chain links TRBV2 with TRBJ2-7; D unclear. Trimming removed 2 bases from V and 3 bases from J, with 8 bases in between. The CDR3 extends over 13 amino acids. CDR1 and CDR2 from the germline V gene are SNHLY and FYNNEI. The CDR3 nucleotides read TGTGCCAGCAGTGAAAGACAAGTCTACGAGCAGTACTTC. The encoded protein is CASSERQVYEQYF.

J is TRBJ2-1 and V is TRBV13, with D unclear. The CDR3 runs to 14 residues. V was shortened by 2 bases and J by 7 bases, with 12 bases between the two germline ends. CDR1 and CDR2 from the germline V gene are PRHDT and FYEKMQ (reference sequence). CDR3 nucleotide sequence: TGTGCCAGCAGCTTAAGGATAATGGAGAATGAGCAGTTCTTC. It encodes CASSLRIMENEQFF.

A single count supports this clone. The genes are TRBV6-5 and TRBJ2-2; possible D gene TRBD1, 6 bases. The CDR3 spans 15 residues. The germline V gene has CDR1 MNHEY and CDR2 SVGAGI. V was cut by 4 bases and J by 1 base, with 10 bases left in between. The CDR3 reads CASSSRGRNTGELFF. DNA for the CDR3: TGTGCCAGCAGTTCGAGGGGGAGGAACACCGGGGAGCTGTTTTTT.

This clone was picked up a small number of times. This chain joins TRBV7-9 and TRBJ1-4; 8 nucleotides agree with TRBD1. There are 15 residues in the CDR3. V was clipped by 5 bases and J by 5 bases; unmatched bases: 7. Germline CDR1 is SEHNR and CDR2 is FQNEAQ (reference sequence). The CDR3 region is CASSKTGATNEKLFF. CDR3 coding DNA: TGTGCCAGCAGCAAGACAGGGGCGACGAATGAAAAACTGTTTTTT.

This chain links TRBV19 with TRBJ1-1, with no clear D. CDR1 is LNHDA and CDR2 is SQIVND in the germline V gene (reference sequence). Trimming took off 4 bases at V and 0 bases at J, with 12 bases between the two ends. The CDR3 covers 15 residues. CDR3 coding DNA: TGTGCCAGTAGTACCCAATCGAGTTTGAACACTGAAGCTTTCTTT. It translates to CASSTQSSLNTEAFF.

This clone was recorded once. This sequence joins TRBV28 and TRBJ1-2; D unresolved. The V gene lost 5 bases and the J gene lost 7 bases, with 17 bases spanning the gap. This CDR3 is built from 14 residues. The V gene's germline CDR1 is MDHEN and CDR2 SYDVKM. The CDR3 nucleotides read TGTGCCAGCAGTGGTGGGCTCACGGTACGTGGCTACACCTTC. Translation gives CASSGGLTVRGYTF.